Below are 15 T cell receptor beta chains sequenced from a single sample in a study of lymphopenia after photon versus proton radiotherapy. Sequenced by immunoSEQ multiplex PCR; TCRdb stores in-frame clones only, minus some. The sample consists of 12,000 or so clones, about 89% of them appearing once. Material: peripheral blood, obtained from a patient treated with proton-based radiotherapy. The receptor set was obtained from a man between 60 and 75 years old with pancreatic cancer.

For the CDR3, the DNA is TGTGCCAGCAGGTATGGGGACAGGGTCAATCAGCCCCAGCATTTT. It encodes CASRYGDRVNQPQHF. J is TRBJ1-5 and V is TRBV28, with 9 bases fitting TRBD1. Germline-derived CDR1 and CDR2 are MDHEN and SYDVKM. The V segment lost 6 bases and the J segment 3 bases; nucleotides outside the gene matches: 6. The CDR3 has 15 residues.

The J gene is TRBJ2-1, the V gene TRBV6-1; the match to TRBD1 covers 8 bases. The germline V gene has CDR1 MNHNS and CDR2 SASEGT. V was pared by 6 bases and J by 9 bases, with 10 bases of the junction left unmatched. The CDR3 consists of 14 residues. CDR3 in DNA: TGTGCCAGCAGAACACAGGGGGACGCGCTTGAGCAGTTCTTC. Its translation: CASRTQGDALEQFF.

The chain employs TRBV25-1 and TRBJ2-5; the D is unclear. V was clipped by 0 bases and J by 1 base, with 0 bases between them. The CDR3 consists of 12 residues. CDR1 is MGHDK, CDR2 SYGVNS, per germline. This chain's CDR3 is CASSEYQETQYF. The CDR3 nucleotides are TGTGCCAGCAGTGAATACCAAGAGACCCAGTACTTC.

The V and J genes are TRBV5-1 and TRBJ2-1, with 8 positions matching TRBD2. Unmatched junction bases numbered 14, after V lost 4 bases and J lost 5 bases. Germline-derived CDR1 and CDR2 are SGHRS and YFSETQ. CDR3 length: 17 amino acids. CDR3: CASSTAGLSGSHNEQFF. For the CDR3, the DNA is TGCGCCAGCAGCACCGCGGGGCTGAGCGGGAGCCACAATGAGCAGTTCTTC.

The V call is TRBV29-1, the J call TRBJ1-3; no firm D call. V lost 7 bases to trimming and J lost 2 bases, with 6 bases between them. The germline V gene encodes CDR1 SQVTM and CDR2 ANQGSEA. The length of the CDR3 is 11 residues. CDR3 coding DNA: TGCAGCGCCCTTACTGGAAACACCATATATTTT. Translating it yields CSALTGNTIYF.

The J gene is TRBJ2-3, the V gene TRBV7-9; 10 bases align to TRBD1. There are 15 residues in the CDR3. J gave up 5 bases and V 5 bases, and 7 bases lay outside the gene matches. Germline CDR1 is SEHNR and CDR2 is FQNEAQ (reference sequence). The CDR3 sequence is CASSVSGTGEDTQYF. Here the CDR3 DNA reads TGTGCCAGCAGCGTTAGCGGGACAGGGGAAGATACGCAGTATTTT.

The chain joins TRBV27 to TRBJ1-5; TRBD1 matches at 7 bases. Germline V gene sequence: CDR1 MNHEY, CDR2 SMNVEV (reference sequence). V lost 2 bases and J lost 4; bases outside the gene matches: 8. The CDR3 length is 16 residues. CDR3 loop: CASSLKWGQLNQPQHF. The CDR3 DNA is TGTGCCAGCAGTTTAAAGTGGGGACAGTTAAATCAGCCCCAGCATTTT.

CDR3 in DNA: TGTGCCAGCAGTTTACAGACCGGGGAGCTGTTTTTT. Its translation is CASSLQTGELFF. The chain has TRBV27 and TRBJ2-2; the D is unclear. Trimming stripped 2 bases from V and 5 bases from J, with 3 bases between. The CDR3 loop spans 12 amino acids. Germline V gene lookup returns CDR1 MNHEY and CDR2 SMNVEV (reference sequence).

This clone was observed a few times. The CDR3 is CASSLDRGSYTF. The CDR3 region has the DNA TGTGCCAGCAGCTTGGACCGGGGGAGCTACACCTTC. The V call is TRBV7-9, the J call TRBJ1-2, with D perhaps matching TRBD1 (5 bases). CDR3 length equals 12 residues. Germline loops: CDR1 SEHNR, CDR2 FQNEAQ (reference sequence). V was cut by 3 bases and J by 9 bases, with 11 bases left in between.

The chain recombines TRBV15 with TRBJ2-7, with D tentatively TRBD1 or TRBD2 (6 bases each). The CDR3 is 15 amino acids. Germline CDR1 and CDR2: LNHNV and YYDKDF (reference sequence). The V and J ends lost 1 base and 2 bases respectively, with 12 bases between them. The CDR3 nucleotides are TGTGCCACCAGCAGAGGAGGAGGGGGTACCTACGAGCAGTACTTC. Translated, it gives CATSRGGGGTYEQYF.

This chain connects TRBV5-6 to TRBJ2-7; TRBD1 is a possible D gene (5 bases). Deletions cut 2 bases from V and 6 bases from J, with 9 bases between. Looked up from germline, CDR1 is SGHDT and CDR2 is YYEEEE. The CDR3 has 12 residues. The CDR3 nucleotides are TGTGCCAGCAGCTTACAGGTGGGCGAGCAGTACTTC. This translates into CASSLQVGEQYF.

V usage is TRBV2 and J usage is TRBJ1-3; the D gene is possibly TRBD1 (5 bases). Trimming removed 3 bases at V and 0 bases at J, with 6 bases between. In germline, CDR1 is SNHLY, CDR2 FYNNEI. The CDR3 is made up of 14 amino acids. CDR3 residues: CASSEQGSGNTIYF. The DNA for the CDR3 is TGTGCCAGCAGTGAGCAGGGCTCTGGAAACACCATATATTTT.

V usage is TRBV5-6 and J usage is TRBJ2-5; no reliable D call. The germline V gene encodes CDR1 SGHDT and CDR2 YYEEEE. V was shortened by 0 bases and J by 5 bases, with 11 bases between the two germline ends. The CDR3 contains 14 residues. CDR3: CASSLAGFFETQYF. In nucleotides, the CDR3 is TGTGCCAGCAGCTTGGCCGGGTTTTTCGAGACCCAGTACTTC.

This clone has only a few counts. The CDR3 here is CASSSSTSGTGELFF. The CDR3 nucleotides are TGTGCCAGCAGTTCCTCGACTAGCGGGACCGGGGAGCTGTTTTTT. This rearrangement joins TRBV27 to TRBJ2-2, with 10 bases lining up with TRBD2. Unmatched junction bases numbered 4, after V lost 4 bases and J lost 5 bases. The CDR3 is 15 amino acids. The germline V gene has CDR1 MNHEY and CDR2 SMNVEV (reference sequence).

The chain uses TRBV28 and TRBJ2-7; TRBD2 aligns across 7 bases. The germline CDR1 and CDR2 sequences are MDHEN and SYDVKM. There are 13 residues in the CDR3. V lost 6 bases, J lost 7 bases, and 9 bases stayed unmatched. In nucleotides, the CDR3 is TGTGCCAGCAGAAGTCCCGGGCGGGAGGAGCAGTACTTC. Translating it yields CASRSPGREEQYF.